These T cell receptor beta chains were read from a single sample in a study of CD8+CD57+ T cells in acquired aplastic anemia. TCRdb processed the reads anew with MiXCR; each CDR3 protein has one entry. The top ten hold roughly 2.5% of the sample, which has about 130,000 distinct CDR3 sequences, 48% seen once. The sample comprised sorted CD4+, CD8+, or CD8+CD57+ T cells (not recorded which) from PBMCs. The receptors originated from a human donor in good health, serving as a control. CDR3s include the opening cysteine and the closing phenylalanine or tryptophan. D genes are given only for firm matches. Expanded clones get a size class; other rows say once, few or many, or leave the size out.

j_call: TRBJ2-6
v_call: TRBV29-1
d_call: -
clone_size: -
cdr3_aa: CSVTGGANVLTF
cdr3_nt: TGCAGCGTTACAGGGGGGGCCAACGTCCTGACTTTC

j_call: TRBJ1-6
v_call: TRBV5-4
d_call: -
clone_size: -
cdr3_aa: CASTLGHGSNSPLHF
cdr3_nt: TGTGCCAGCACCCTTGGCCATGGCAGTAATTCACCCCTCCACTTT

j_call: TRBJ2-5
v_call: TRBV14
d_call: -
clone_size: many
cdr3_aa: CASSPLGGAQETQYF
cdr3_nt: TGTGCCAGCAGCCCCTTGGGCGGGGCCCAAGAGACCCAGTACTTC

j_call: TRBJ1-2
v_call: TRBV7-2
d_call: TRBD1
clone_size: many
cdr3_aa: CASSSFQTGAVGYTF
cdr3_nt: TGTGCCAGCAGCTCCTTCCAGACAGGGGCTGTGGGCTACACCTTC

j_call: TRBJ1-5
v_call: TRBV20-1
d_call: -
clone_size: -
cdr3_aa: CSARKGGGPPLQETQHF
cdr3_nt: TGCAGTGCTAGGAAGGGCGGGGGACCGCCGCTACAAGAGACCCAGCATTTT

j_call: TRBJ2-7
v_call: TRBV20-1
d_call: TRBD1
clone_size: many
cdr3_aa: CSAREDGTGGVYEQYF
cdr3_nt: TGCAGTGCTAGAGAGGACGGGACAGGGGGCGTCTACGAGCAGTACTTC

j_call: TRBJ2-7
v_call: TRBV11-1
d_call: TRBD1
clone_size: few
cdr3_aa: CASSLDRDSPFYEQYF
cdr3_nt: TGTGCCAGCAGCTTAGACCGGGACAGTCCCTTCTACGAGCAGTACTTC

j_call: TRBJ1-1
v_call: TRBV2
d_call: -
clone_size: -
cdr3_aa: CASSDEMNTEAFF
cdr3_nt: TGTGCCAGCAGTGACGAGATGAACACTGAAGCTTTCTTT

j_call: TRBJ2-1
v_call: TRBV10-1
d_call: -
clone_size: -
cdr3_aa: CAGILRGQGNEQFF
cdr3_nt: TGCGCCGGCATCCTCCGGGGACAAGGCAATGAGCAGTTCTTC

j_call: TRBJ2-7
v_call: TRBV10-3
d_call: -
clone_size: -
cdr3_aa: CAISVGTYEQYF
cdr3_nt: TGTGCCATCAGTGTGGGGACCTACGAGCAGTACTTC

j_call: TRBJ1-3
v_call: TRBV6-1
d_call: -
clone_size: -
cdr3_aa: CASSKRDKHSGNTIYF
cdr3_nt: TGTGCCAGCAGTAAACGGGACAAACACTCTGGAAACACCATATATTTT

j_call: TRBJ2-7
v_call: TRBV10-3
d_call: TRBD1
clone_size: few
cdr3_aa: CAANPRDRGHEQYF
cdr3_nt: TGTGCCGCCAACCCCCGGGACAGGGGCCACGAGCAGTACTTC

j_call: TRBJ2-7
v_call: TRBV5-1
d_call: TRBD2
clone_size: many
cdr3_aa: CASSRGLAESWSYEQYF
cdr3_nt: TGCGCCAGCAGCCGAGGACTAGCGGAGTCGTGGTCCTACGAGCAGTACTTC

j_call: TRBJ2-7
v_call: TRBV10-3
d_call: TRBD1
clone_size: many
cdr3_aa: CAISGQGGLMEQYF
cdr3_nt: TGTGCCATCAGCGGACAGGGGGGCCTAATGGAGCAGTACTTC

j_call: TRBJ2-7
v_call: TRBV3-1
d_call: -
clone_size: few
cdr3_aa: CASSQYISYERYF
cdr3_nt: TGTGCCAGCAGCCAATACATATCCTACGAGCGGTACTTT

j_call: TRBJ2-1
v_call: TRBV5-1
d_call: TRBD1
clone_size: once
cdr3_aa: CASSWPGTGYNEQFF
cdr3_nt: TGCGCCAGCAGCTGGCCCGGGACAGGATACAATGAGCAGTTCTTC

j_call: TRBJ2-7
v_call: TRBV5-8
d_call: -
clone_size: -
cdr3_aa: CASSPTAHYEQYF
cdr3_nt: TGTGCCAGCAGTCCGACGGCCCATTACGAGCAGTACTTC

j_call: TRBJ1-6
v_call: TRBV11-2
d_call: -
clone_size: -
cdr3_aa: CASRWGPSGFDSPLHF
cdr3_nt: TGTGCCAGCAGATGGGGGCCGTCAGGGTTCGATTCACCCCTCCACTTT

j_call: TRBJ1-4
v_call: TRBV10-3
d_call: TRBD1
clone_size: -
cdr3_aa: CAISETKGTGKNEKLFF
cdr3_nt: TGTGCCATCAGTGAGACTAAGGGGACAGGAAAGAATGAAAAACTGTTTTTT

j_call: TRBJ2-7
v_call: TRBV20-1
d_call: TRBD1
clone_size: -
cdr3_aa: CSARLTGGKEQYF
cdr3_nt: TGCAGTGCTAGATTGACAGGGGGCAAGGAGCAGTACTTC

j_call: TRBJ2-7
v_call: TRBV7-2
d_call: -
clone_size: -
cdr3_aa: CASSLGAVPGYEQYF
cdr3_nt: TGTGCCAGCAGCTTAGGGGCAGTCCCTGGCTACGAGCAGTACTTC

j_call: TRBJ2-1
v_call: TRBV24-1
d_call: -
clone_size: -
cdr3_aa: CATSDPPHDNEQFF
cdr3_nt: TGTGCCACCAGTGATCCCCCCCACGACAATGAGCAGTTCTTC

j_call: TRBJ2-3
v_call: TRBV4-2
d_call: TRBD2
clone_size: many
cdr3_aa: CASSPRVGGGLVGDTDTQYF
cdr3_nt: TGTGCCAGCAGCCCTAGAGTCGGGGGGGGCCTGGTTGGAGACACAGATACGCAGTATTTT

j_call: TRBJ1-4
v_call: TRBV11-1
d_call: -
clone_size: many
cdr3_aa: CASVAKTGIKVEDEKLFF
cdr3_nt: TGTGCCAGCGTTGCAAAAACAGGGATTAAGGTCGAGGATGAAAAACTGTTTTTT

j_call: TRBJ1-1
v_call: TRBV29-1
d_call: -
clone_size: -
cdr3_aa: CSATVNTEAFF
cdr3_nt: TGCAGCGCGACGGTGAACACTGAAGCTTTCTTT

j_call: TRBJ1-2
v_call: TRBV5-1
d_call: TRBD1
clone_size: many
cdr3_aa: CASSLADRSYGYTF
cdr3_nt: TGCGCCAGCAGCTTGGCGGACAGGAGCTATGGCTACACCTTC

j_call: TRBJ2-4
v_call: TRBV15
d_call: TRBD2
clone_size: -
cdr3_aa: CATRRSGGENIQYF
cdr3_nt: TGTGCCACCAGGAGGAGCGGGGGGGAAAACATTCAGTACTTC

j_call: TRBJ2-5
v_call: TRBV2
d_call: -
clone_size: -
cdr3_aa: CASSEEEFPETQYF
cdr3_nt: TGTGCCAGCAGTGAAGAGGAGTTCCCAGAGACCCAGTACTTC

j_call: TRBJ2-3
v_call: TRBV4-3
d_call: TRBD2
clone_size: many
cdr3_aa: CASSQGTSGTFTDTQYF
cdr3_nt: TGCGCCAGCAGCCAGGGGACTAGCGGGACCTTCACAGATACGCAGTATTTT

j_call: TRBJ2-3
v_call: TRBV9
d_call: TRBD1
clone_size: few
cdr3_aa: CASSVGQGAADTQYF
cdr3_nt: TGTGCCAGCAGCGTAGGACAGGGGGCTGCAGATACGCAGTATTTT

j_call: TRBJ2-2
v_call: TRBV9
d_call: -
clone_size: -
cdr3_aa: CASSPRVSPNTGELFF
cdr3_nt: TGTGCCAGCAGCCCCCGCGTGTCCCCGAACACCGGGGAGCTGTTTTTT

j_call: TRBJ2-3
v_call: TRBV5-1
d_call: -
clone_size: many
cdr3_aa: CASTRTAQFTDTQYF
cdr3_nt: TGCGCCAGCACCAGGACAGCCCAGTTCACAGATACGCAGTATTTT

j_call: TRBJ2-5
v_call: TRBV11-1
d_call: -
clone_size: -
cdr3_aa: CASSLGASSVPGTGGTQYF
cdr3_nt: TGTGCCAGCAGCTTAGGTGCCAGCAGTGTTCCGGGAACCGGTGGGACCCAGTACTTC

j_call: TRBJ1-5
v_call: TRBV7-2
d_call: -
clone_size: many
cdr3_aa: CASSPMGDQPQHF
cdr3_nt: TGTGCCAGCAGTCCTATGGGGGATCAGCCCCAGCATTTT

j_call: TRBJ1-2
v_call: TRBV7-2
d_call: -
clone_size: many
cdr3_aa: CASSFTQGLDYGYTF
cdr3_nt: TGTGCCAGCAGCTTTACCCAGGGATTGGACTATGGCTACACCTTC

j_call: TRBJ1-4
v_call: TRBV12-3/TRBV12-4
d_call: -
clone_size: many
cdr3_aa: CASSSRRGRARGEKLFF
cdr3_nt: TGTGCCAGCAGCTCCCGGAGAGGAAGGGCGAGAGGTGAAAAACTGTTTTTT

j_call: TRBJ2-1
v_call: TRBV19
d_call: -
clone_size: once
cdr3_aa: CASSIGQFF
cdr3_nt: TGTGCCAGTAGTATAGGGCAGTTCTTC

j_call: TRBJ1-1
v_call: TRBV20-1
d_call: -
clone_size: -
cdr3_aa: CSARQVNTEAFF
cdr3_nt: TGCAGTGCTCGGCAGGTGAACACTGAAGCTTTCTTT

j_call: TRBJ1-5
v_call: TRBV7-2
d_call: -
clone_size: -
cdr3_aa: CASSLASASWAQHF
cdr3_nt: TGCGCCAGCAGCTTAGCGAGCGCATCATGGGCCCAGCATTTT

j_call: TRBJ1-4
v_call: TRBV30
d_call: -
clone_size: many
cdr3_aa: CAWSMGISEKLFF
cdr3_nt: TGTGCCTGGAGTATGGGGATTAGCGAAAAACTGTTTTTT

j_call: TRBJ2-1
v_call: TRBV20-1
d_call: -
clone_size: -
cdr3_aa: CSARVAGPSSYNEQFF
cdr3_nt: TGCAGTGCTAGAGTTGCGGGGCCGAGCTCCTACAATGAGCAGTTCTTC

j_call: TRBJ2-2
v_call: TRBV25-1
d_call: TRBD1
clone_size: few
cdr3_aa: CASSELKFTGVVTGELFF
cdr3_nt: TGTGCCAGCAGTGAGTTGAAGTTTACAGGGGTGGTCACCGGGGAGCTGTTTTTT

j_call: TRBJ2-1
v_call: TRBV6-5
d_call: TRBD1
clone_size: many
cdr3_aa: CASSSRDRSFEQFF
cdr3_nt: TGTGCCAGCAGTTCCCGGGACAGGAGTTTTGAGCAGTTCTTC

j_call: TRBJ2-2
v_call: TRBV9
d_call: TRBD1
clone_size: -
cdr3_aa: CASSVVGQGTGELFF
cdr3_nt: TGTGCCAGCAGCGTAGTGGGACAGGGCACCGGGGAGCTGTTTTTT

j_call: TRBJ2-7
v_call: TRBV5-6
d_call: -
clone_size: many
cdr3_aa: CASSFTGPYYEQYF
cdr3_nt: TGTGCCAGCAGCTTCACCGGGCCTTACTACGAGCAGTACTTC

j_call: TRBJ1-3
v_call: TRBV6-1
d_call: -
clone_size: many
cdr3_aa: CASSRSAATLRSGNTIYF
cdr3_nt: TGTGCCAGCAGCCGAAGTGCCGCTACTCTGAGGTCTGGAAACACCATATATTTT

j_call: TRBJ2-3
v_call: TRBV9
d_call: TRBD1
clone_size: -
cdr3_aa: CASSVSGTGAADTQYF
cdr3_nt: TGTGCCAGCAGCGTTTCCGGGACAGGGGCTGCAGATACGCAGTATTTT

j_call: TRBJ1-5
v_call: TRBV20-1
d_call: -
clone_size: many
cdr3_aa: CSARTESNQPQHF
cdr3_nt: TGCAGTGCTAGGACAGAGAGCAATCAGCCCCAGCATTTT

j_call: TRBJ1-5
v_call: TRBV19
d_call: -
clone_size: many
cdr3_aa: CASGPVVPKGPNQPQHF
cdr3_nt: TGTGCCAGTGGTCCAGTGGTCCCTAAGGGCCCCAATCAGCCCCAGCATTTT

j_call: TRBJ1-2
v_call: TRBV7-9
d_call: -
clone_size: once
cdr3_aa: CASSSLSTAIYGYTF
cdr3_nt: TGTGCCAGCAGCTCCCTCTCGACGGCTATCTATGGCTACACCTTC

j_call: TRBJ2-7
v_call: TRBV15
d_call: -
clone_size: few
cdr3_aa: CATSRDLQQGNEQYF
cdr3_nt: TGTGCCACCAGCAGAGATCTCCAACAGGGTAACGAGCAGTACTTC

j_call: TRBJ1-5
v_call: TRBV3-1
d_call: -
clone_size: -
cdr3_aa: CASSQSRTDTQHF
cdr3_nt: TGTGCCAGCAGCCAGTCAAGGACAGATACGCAGCATTTT

j_call: TRBJ2-3
v_call: TRBV6-1
d_call: TRBD2
clone_size: few
cdr3_aa: CASVPPMGTSGPDTQYF
cdr3_nt: TGTGCCAGCGTTCCACCTATGGGGACTAGCGGTCCAGATACGCAGTATTTT

j_call: TRBJ1-1
v_call: TRBV7-2
d_call: -
clone_size: -
cdr3_aa: CASSFLEGTEAFF
cdr3_nt: TGTGCCAGCAGTTTCCTTGAAGGCACTGAAGCTTTCTTT

j_call: TRBJ2-2
v_call: TRBV24-1
d_call: -
clone_size: -
cdr3_aa: CATSETDRSWEVGELFF
cdr3_nt: TGTGCCACCAGTGAAACGGACCGGAGTTGGGAAGTCGGGGAGCTGTTTTTT